A selection of T cell receptor beta chains follows, all from one sample in a study of blood T cell repertoires in COVID-19. The table came from immunoSEQ multiplex PCR; TCRdb's copy has only in-frame clones and leaves some out. The sample carries fewer than 250,000 clones, around 84% recorded once. Sequenced material: peripheral blood. These receptors originate from a man between 60 and 75 years old with acute or convalescent COVID-19. Each CDR3 is given with its conserved first and last residue. Each record gives: D gene, V gene, J gene, clone size, CDR3 protein. The D gene is left open where the match is weak. Clone size is shown for a subset of rows, as once, few, many or a class of expanded clone.

d_gene: TRBD1; v_gene: TRBV19; j_gene: TRBJ2-7; abundance: -; CDR3aa: CASMGARGTSYEQYF
d_gene: -; v_gene: TRBV18; j_gene: TRBJ2-1; abundance: -; CDR3aa: CASSPRAGTPYNEQFF
d_gene: TRBD2; v_gene: TRBV7-2; j_gene: TRBJ2-5; abundance: -; CDR3aa: CASSLVVAGGETQYF
d_gene: TRBD1; v_gene: TRBV11-3; j_gene: TRBJ2-6; abundance: -; CDR3aa: CASSQQGAVGGANVLTF
d_gene: -; v_gene: TRBV6-6; j_gene: TRBJ1-1; abundance: -; CDR3aa: CASTRAGGTEAFF
d_gene: TRBD1; v_gene: TRBV6-1; j_gene: TRBJ2-4; abundance: once; CDR3aa: CASSDFPGQKTLLAKNIQYF
d_gene: TRBD2; v_gene: TRBV11-2; j_gene: TRBJ2-3; abundance: -; CDR3aa: CASSSISGGRGDTQYF
d_gene: TRBD1; v_gene: TRBV19; j_gene: TRBJ2-6; abundance: -; CDR3aa: CASSSGQGAEGANVLTF
d_gene: -; v_gene: TRBV19; j_gene: TRBJ2-1; abundance: -; CDR3aa: CASSIDAGGPSYNEQFF
d_gene: -; v_gene: TRBV29-1; j_gene: TRBJ2-1; abundance: -; CDR3aa: CSVEVLWRGSSRFF
d_gene: TRBD1; v_gene: TRBV28; j_gene: TRBJ1-2; abundance: -; CDR3aa: CASSPGTGANYGYTF
d_gene: TRBD1; v_gene: TRBV5-6; j_gene: TRBJ1-2; abundance: -; CDR3aa: CASSSNWDRVLNGYTF
d_gene: -; v_gene: TRBV5-1; j_gene: TRBJ1-1; abundance: -; CDR3aa: CASSLVFGDPGVAFF
d_gene: -; v_gene: TRBV30; j_gene: TRBJ1-3; abundance: -; CDR3aa: CASLEGQISGNTIYF
d_gene: -; v_gene: TRBV6-2/TRBV6-3; j_gene: TRBJ2-1; abundance: -; CDR3aa: CASSWVGRGYNEQFF
d_gene: -; v_gene: TRBV15; j_gene: TRBJ2-7; abundance: -; CDR3aa: CATSVNRGFSSYEQYF
d_gene: -; v_gene: TRBV7-9; j_gene: TRBJ1-3; abundance: -; CDR3aa: CASSLGGGAGNTIYF
d_gene: -; v_gene: TRBV21-1; j_gene: TRBJ2-3; abundance: -; CDR3aa: CASSKEARDTQYF
d_gene: TRBD1; v_gene: TRBV5-1; j_gene: TRBJ1-1; abundance: -; CDR3aa: CASSLGQGPATEAFF
d_gene: -; v_gene: TRBV19; j_gene: TRBJ1-3; abundance: -; CDR3aa: CASSESSNSGNTIYF
d_gene: -; v_gene: TRBV30; j_gene: TRBJ2-7; abundance: few; CDR3aa: CAWSYTTGSLYEQYF
d_gene: TRBD1; v_gene: TRBV9; j_gene: TRBJ1-3; abundance: -; CDR3aa: CASSATLPGQGGGNTIYF
d_gene: -; v_gene: TRBV6-2/TRBV6-3; j_gene: TRBJ2-7; abundance: -; CDR3aa: CASSYSSSSYEQYF
d_gene: -; v_gene: TRBV29-1; j_gene: TRBJ2-7; abundance: -; CDR3aa: CSVTLLGGNYEQYF
d_gene: TRBD1; v_gene: TRBV6-5; j_gene: TRBJ2-5; abundance: -; CDR3aa: CASSYQGAETQYF
d_gene: TRBD1; v_gene: TRBV19; j_gene: TRBJ1-2; abundance: -; CDR3aa: CASTPGGGGDGYTF
d_gene: -; v_gene: TRBV7-9; j_gene: TRBJ1-1; abundance: -; CDR3aa: CASSLIQIEAFF
d_gene: TRBD2; v_gene: TRBV9; j_gene: TRBJ2-5; abundance: -; CDR3aa: CASSVDSGGARETQYF
d_gene: -; v_gene: TRBV14; j_gene: TRBJ1-1; abundance: -; CDR3aa: CASSQEVGLNTEAFF
d_gene: TRBD1; v_gene: TRBV7-8; j_gene: TRBJ2-5; abundance: -; CDR3aa: CASSPVRSAGGRETQYF
d_gene: -; v_gene: TRBV19; j_gene: TRBJ1-5; abundance: few; CDR3aa: CASSPDRGNQPQHF
d_gene: TRBD2; v_gene: TRBV5-1; j_gene: TRBJ2-4; abundance: once; CDR3aa: CASSLGSSGGPQNIQYF
d_gene: -; v_gene: TRBV7-6; j_gene: TRBJ2-2; abundance: -; CDR3aa: CASSLAGSGELFF
d_gene: -; v_gene: TRBV29-1; j_gene: TRBJ2-2; abundance: -; CDR3aa: CSVEVEGVGTGELFF
d_gene: -; v_gene: TRBV19; j_gene: TRBJ2-1; abundance: few; CDR3aa: CASTKTDSSSYNEQFF
d_gene: -; v_gene: TRBV15; j_gene: TRBJ1-2; abundance: once; CDR3aa: CATSRDRGTNYGYTF
d_gene: TRBD1; v_gene: TRBV6-6; j_gene: TRBJ1-6; abundance: -; CDR3aa: CASNGQGAPSSPLHF
d_gene: -; v_gene: TRBV6-2/TRBV6-3; j_gene: TRBJ2-6; abundance: once; CDR3aa: CASSYSPLSGANVLTF
d_gene: -; v_gene: TRBV19; j_gene: TRBJ1-3; abundance: -; CDR3aa: CASSPQIRNTIYF
d_gene: TRBD1; v_gene: TRBV7-6; j_gene: TRBJ1-6; abundance: -; CDR3aa: CASSQLGQGNSPLHF
d_gene: TRBD1; v_gene: TRBV3-1/TRBV3-2; j_gene: TRBJ2-4; abundance: -; CDR3aa: CASSLGTASIAKNIQYF
d_gene: TRBD1; v_gene: TRBV5-1; j_gene: TRBJ2-7; abundance: -; CDR3aa: CASSLAAGQGTEQYF
d_gene: -; v_gene: TRBV6-5; j_gene: TRBJ1-2; abundance: -; CDR3aa: CASSRTGTHNYGYTF
d_gene: TRBD1; v_gene: TRBV29-1; j_gene: TRBJ1-2; abundance: -; CDR3aa: CSVRGQDNYGYTF
d_gene: TRBD1; v_gene: TRBV6-5; j_gene: TRBJ2-6; abundance: once; CDR3aa: CASSDEGAGANVLTF
d_gene: TRBD1; v_gene: TRBV7-3; j_gene: TRBJ1-1; abundance: -; CDR3aa: CASSSTPTGLRNTEAFF
d_gene: -; v_gene: TRBV2; j_gene: TRBJ1-2; abundance: -; CDR3aa: CASSRERTYGYTF
d_gene: TRBD2; v_gene: TRBV27; j_gene: TRBJ2-7; abundance: -; CDR3aa: CASRVLAGAFYEQYF
d_gene: -; v_gene: TRBV28; j_gene: TRBJ2-4; abundance: once; CDR3aa: CASTPPTGSGIQYF
d_gene: TRBD2; v_gene: TRBV3-1/TRBV3-2; j_gene: TRBJ2-1; abundance: -; CDR3aa: CASSLGLAGGDNEQFF
d_gene: -; v_gene: TRBV7-4; j_gene: TRBJ1-1; abundance: -; CDR3aa: CASSHIVGPGTEAFF
d_gene: TRBD1; v_gene: TRBV19; j_gene: TRBJ2-2; abundance: -; CDR3aa: CASSKRTGGSNTGELFF